This paragraph reports one TCR beta chain. This sample stems from a study of blood T cell repertoires in COVID-19. The assay was immunoSEQ multiplex PCR, and TCRdb's table has in-frame clones only and misses some. In the table there are some 160,000 clones, about 86% of which are singletons. Patients in Seattle were enrolled during active infection, then followed longitudinally. J was trimmed by 8 bases and V by 5 bases; bases with no gene match: 9. Germline CDR1 reads SGHTA; CDR2 reads FQGTGA. The CDR3 has 14 residues. The chain is built from TRBV7-3 and TRBJ2-1; 7 bases align to TRBD1. Sequenced material: peripheral blood. The receptor comes from a woman aged 70-85 years with COVID-19, enrolled during active disease. This CDR3 reads CASSLRDSRDEQFF. Written as DNA, the CDR3 is TGTGCCAGCAGCCTCCGGGACAGTCGGGATGAGCAGTTCTTC.